A selection of T cell receptor beta chains follows, all from one sample in a study of blood T cell repertoires in COVID-19. TCRdb's copy holds only in-frame clones and misses some; the assay was immunoSEQ multiplex PCR. The table has under 250,000 clones, about 80% seen once. The sample taken for sequencing was peripheral blood. These receptor sequences come from a woman aged 40 to 55 with active or convalescent COVID-19. CDR3s include the opening cysteine and the closing phenylalanine or tryptophan. The order of the fields is clone size, V gene, D gene, J gene, CDR3 protein, CDR3 DNA. A D gene is named only where the DNA matches it firmly. A clone size is listed for some rows: how often the clone was seen (once, few, many), or a class if it is expanded.

-,TRBV6-5,-,TRBJ1-6,CASRVRAGDSPLHF,TGTGCCAGCAGGGTCAGGGCAGGGGATTCACCCCTCCACTTT
-,TRBV5-1,-,TRBJ1-4,CASSLEWEEGEKLFF,TGCGCCAGCAGCTTGGAATGGGAAGAGGGTGAAAAACTGTTTTTT
many,TRBV25-1,-,TRBJ2-1,CASSDRRGTLGAEQFF,TGTGCCAGCAGTGATCGGCGGGGCACGCTGGGAGCTGAGCAGTTCTTC
-,TRBV7-6,TRBD2,TRBJ2-5,CASSFRTSGKETQYF,TGTGCCAGCAGCTTTCGGACTAGCGGGAAAGAGACCCAGTACTTC
-,TRBV27,TRBD1,TRBJ2-7,CASSALGQGDGEQYF,TGTGCCAGCAGTGCCTTGGGACAGGGGGATGGAGAGCAGTACTTC
few,TRBV5-4,TRBD1,TRBJ2-5,CASSLPLSTGLETQYF,TGTGCCAGCAGCCTTCCTTTATCGACAGGGTTAGAGACCCAGTACTTC
-,TRBV3-1/TRBV3-2,TRBD1,TRBJ1-2,CASSRGQGSYGYTF,TGTGCCAGCAGCCGGGGACAGGGCTCGTACGGCTACACCTTC
-,TRBV7-9,-,TRBJ2-2,CASSSLANGELFF,TGTGCCAGCAGCTCTCTAGCGAATGGGGAGCTGTTTTTT
-,TRBV6-5,-,TRBJ2-1,CASSFVSYNEQFF,TGTGCCAGCTCTTTCGTTTCCTACAATGAGCAGTTCTTC
-,TRBV7-6,-,TRBJ1-6,CASSLEDRVNSPLHF,TGTGCCAGCAGCTTAGAGGACAGAGTAAATTCACCCCTCCACTTT
-,TRBV7-2,-,TRBJ2-4,CASSLARGTKNIQYF,TGTGCCAGCAGCTTAGCTAGGGGTACCAAAAACATTCAGTACTTC
-,TRBV4-1,-,TRBJ1-2,CASSQPTPGILYGYTF,TGCGCCAGCAGCCAACCGACGCCAGGGATCCTTTATGGCTACACCTTC
-,TRBV7-2,TRBD1,TRBJ2-7,CASSLGDRGYEQYF,TGTGCCAGCAGCTTGGGTGACAGGGGCTACGAGCAGTACTTC
-,TRBV7-6,-,TRBJ2-5,CASSLDRTVNQETQYF,TGTGCCAGCAGCTTAGATCGGACAGTGAACCAAGAGACCCAGTACTTC
few,TRBV5-1,-,TRBJ1-1,CASSLLGVQNTEAFF,TGCGCCAGCAGCTTATTAGGGGTCCAGAACACTGAAGCTTTCTTT
-,TRBV5-1,-,TRBJ2-5,CASSFGGTVRTQYF,TGCGCCAGCAGCTTTGGCGGGACCGTGAGGACCCAGTACTTC
-,TRBV3-1/TRBV3-2,TRBD1,TRBJ1-4,CASSQARQGEAVDEKLFF,TGTGCCAGCAGCCAAGCCCGACAGGGGGAGGCGGTGGATGAAAAACTGTTTTTT
-,TRBV6-5,-,TRBJ2-2,CASSLQRVNTGELFF,TGTGCCAGCAGCCTCCAGCGGGTTAACACCGGGGAGCTGTTTTTT
few,TRBV2,-,TRBJ1-2,CASTQGLYGYTF,TGTGCCAGCACCCAGGGTCTCTATGGCTACACCTTC
-,TRBV7-8,-,TRBJ1-1,CASSSIQGTEAFF,TGTGCCAGCAGCTCCATCCAGGGGACTGAAGCTTTCTTT
few,TRBV5-4,TRBD1,TRBJ1-3,CASSLDRGTGNTIYF,TGTGCCAGCAGCTTGGACAGGGGGACTGGAAACACCATATATTTT
-,TRBV21-1,-,TRBJ1-1,CASSSQGSPNTEAFF,TGTGCCAGCAGCTCACAGGGTTCCCCGAACACTGAAGCTTTCTTT
once,TRBV29-1,-,TRBJ2-2,CGGRNRGAGELFF,TGCGGAGGGCGTAACAGGGGAGCCGGGGAGCTGTTTTTT
once,TRBV10-3,TRBD1,TRBJ2-7,CAIGQGTYEQYF,TGTGCCATCGGACAGGGCACCTACGAGCAGTACTTC
-,TRBV3-1/TRBV3-2,-,TRBJ2-7,CASSQEIGGTAPMSQYF,TGTGCCAGCAGCCAAGAAATTGGGGGGACAGCCCCAATGTCGCAGTACTTC
-,TRBV6-5,-,TRBJ1-5,CASGTAGGNQPQHF,TGTGCCAGCGGAACGGCAGGGGGCAATCAGCCCCAGCATTTT
-,TRBV7-9,TRBD2,TRBJ2-7,CASSFGLASTRAYEQYF,TGTGCCAGCAGCTTTGGACTAGCCTCTACCCGGGCCTACGAGCAGTACTTC
once,TRBV7-3,TRBD1,TRBJ2-5,CASSYQTGLGETQYF,TGTGCCAGCAGTTATCAGACAGGGCTAGGGGAGACCCAGTACTTC
-,TRBV9,-,TRBJ2-1,CASSPRVDSNEQFF,TGTGCCAGCAGCCCCAGGGTAGATAGCAATGAGCAGTTCTTC
-,TRBV5-1,TRBD2,TRBJ2-5,CASSTDGGGRETQYF,TGCGCCAGCAGCACAGACGGGGGGGGGCGTGAGACCCAGTACTTC
few,TRBV7-3,-,TRBJ1-1,CASSPQGRGTEAFF,TGTGCCAGCAGCCCCCAAGGAAGAGGCACTGAAGCTTTCTTT
-,TRBV6-4,TRBD1,TRBJ1-1,CASSERTGGTEAFF,TGTGCCAGCAGCGAGAGGACAGGGGGCACTGAAGCTTTCTTT
-,TRBV30,TRBD1,TRBJ1-1,CAWSLPGTGLGAFF,TGTGCCTGGAGCCTCCCCGGGACAGGCCTCGGAGCTTTCTTT
-,TRBV6-5,TRBD1,TRBJ2-3,CASSYFDREADTQYF,TGTGCCAGCAGTTACTTTGACAGGGAAGCAGATACGCAGTATTTT
-,TRBV27,-,TRBJ2-2,CASSFSGLTGELFF,TGTGCCAGCAGTTTTAGCGGCCTCACCGGGGAGCTGTTTTTT
-,TRBV6-5,-,TRBJ1-1,CASTLIGGNTEAFF,TGTGCCAGCACCTTAATCGGGGGGAACACTGAAGCTTTCTTT
-,TRBV2,TRBD1,TRBJ1-4,CASSVQGPGINEKLFF,TGTGCCAGCAGTGTACAGGGGCCGGGGATTAATGAAAAACTGTTTTTT
-,TRBV20-1,-,TRBJ1-4,CSASIGVVDEKLFF,TGCAGTGCTAGTATAGGGGTGGTGGATGAAAAACTGTTTTTT
-,TRBV7-9,-,TRBJ1-1,CASSLASGQNTEAFF,TGTGCCAGCAGCTTAGCGTCGGGACAGAACACTGAAGCTTTCTTT
-,TRBV20-1,-,TRBJ2-3,CSASSRPDTQYF,TGCAGTGCTAGTTCGCGGCCAGATACGCAGTATTTT
once,TRBV7-2,TRBD1,TRBJ2-1,CASSSRGQGVNEQFF,TGTGCCAGCAGCTCAAGGGGACAGGGTGTCAATGAGCAGTTCTTC